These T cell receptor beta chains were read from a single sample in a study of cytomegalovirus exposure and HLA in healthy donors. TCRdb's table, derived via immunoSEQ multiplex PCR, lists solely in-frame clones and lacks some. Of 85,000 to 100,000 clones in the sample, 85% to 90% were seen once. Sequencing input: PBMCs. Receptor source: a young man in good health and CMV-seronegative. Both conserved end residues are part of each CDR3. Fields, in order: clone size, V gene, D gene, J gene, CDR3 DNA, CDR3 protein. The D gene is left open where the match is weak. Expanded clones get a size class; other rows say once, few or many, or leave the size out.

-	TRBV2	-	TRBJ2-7	TGTGCCAGCAGCCGGGACTGGAGCTCCTACGAGCAGTACTTC	CASSRDWSSYEQYF
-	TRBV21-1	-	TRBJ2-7	TGTGCCAGCAGTGTTTTTACGGTGCGGAAATTCTACGAGCAGTACTTC	CASSVFTVRKFYEQYF
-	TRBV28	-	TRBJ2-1	TGTGCCAGCTTCAACAGGGTATATGAGCAGTTCTTC	CASFNRVYEQFF
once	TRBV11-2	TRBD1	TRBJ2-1	TGTGCCAGCAGCCAAGGTTCCGGGACAGACTCCTACAATGAGCAGTTCTTC	CASSQGSGTDSYNEQFF
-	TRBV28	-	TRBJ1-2	TGTGCCAGCAGTTTTCGGGGGGCGAGTGGCTACACCTTC	CASSFRGASGYTF
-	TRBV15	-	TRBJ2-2	TGTGCCACCGAGATTTCCGGGACTGTGAACACCGGGGAGCTGTTTTTT	CATEISGTVNTGELFF
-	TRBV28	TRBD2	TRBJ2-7	TGTGCCGCATCGGGGGGGGGCCAGGGGTCCTACGAGCAGTACTTC	CAASGGGQGSYEQYF
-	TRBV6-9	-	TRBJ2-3	TGTGCCAGCAGATATTCCGAGATTATCGGGACAGATACGCAGTATTTT	CASRYSEIIGTDTQYF
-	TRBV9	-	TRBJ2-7	TGTGCCAGCAGCCATAGCCGAAGCTCCTACGAGCAGTACTTC	CASSHSRSSYEQYF
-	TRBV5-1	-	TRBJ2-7	TGCGCCAGCAGCCTCGCCTATTCAAGCTCCTACGAGCAGTACTTC	CASSLAYSSSYEQYF
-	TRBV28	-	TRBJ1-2	TGTGCCAGCACTAAAGGGGGAGTAAATTATGGCTACACCTTC	CASTKGGVNYGYTF
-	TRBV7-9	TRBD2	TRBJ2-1	TGTGCCAGCAGCCCAAGAGGGACTAGCGGGAACAATGAGCAGTTCTTC	CASSPRGTSGNNEQFF
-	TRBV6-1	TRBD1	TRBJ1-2	TGTGCCAGCAGACGCGACAGGGGGCCTACTTGGGGCTACACCTTC	CASRRDRGPTWGYTF
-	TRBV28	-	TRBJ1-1	TGTGCCAGCAGTATACTTAAGACTGAAGCTTTCTTT	CASSILKTEAFF
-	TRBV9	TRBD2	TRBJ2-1	TGTGCCAGCAGCGTAGTAGCCAGCGGGAGTGGGAATGAGCAGTTCTTC	CASSVVASGSGNEQFF
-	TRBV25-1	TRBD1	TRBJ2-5	TGTGCCAGCAGTCCGGGACAGATAATCCAAGAGACCCAGTACTTC	CASSPGQIIQETQYF
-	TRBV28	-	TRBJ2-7	TGTGCCACGCTTGAGGCAGCCTACGAGCAGTACTTC	CATLEAAYEQYF
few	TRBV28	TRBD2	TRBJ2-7	TGTGCCAGCAGCTCTGGACTAGCGGGGGGCTACGAGCAGTACTTC	CASSSGLAGGYEQYF
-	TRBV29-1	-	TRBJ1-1	TGCAGCGTTCACCTCATAAAAGGGGACACTGAAGCTTTCTTT	CSVHLIKGDTEAFF
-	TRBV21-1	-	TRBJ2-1	TGTGCCAGCAGCAAAGAAGTGCGAGGTTCCGGCGAAGAGCAGTTCTTC	CASSKEVRGSGEEQFF
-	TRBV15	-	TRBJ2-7	TGTGCCACCAGCAGAGAAGCGGGTGCATTCTACGAGCAGTACTTC	CATSREAGAFYEQYF
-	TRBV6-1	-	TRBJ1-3	TGTGCCAGCGCGGACAGCCTCTCTGGAAACACCATATATTTT	CASADSLSGNTIYF
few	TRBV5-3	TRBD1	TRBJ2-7	TGTGCCAGAAGCCCCCGGGACAGGGTCTCCTACGAGCAGTACTTC	CARSPRDRVSYEQYF
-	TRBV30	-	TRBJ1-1	TGTGCCTGGAGTGGCCAGGGAGGGACTGAAGCTTTCTTT	CAWSGQGGTEAFF
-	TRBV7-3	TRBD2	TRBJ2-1	TGTGCCAGCAGCTTAGGGACTAGCGGGTTGTACAATGAGCAGTTCTTC	CASSLGTSGLYNEQFF
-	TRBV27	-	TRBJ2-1	TGTGCCAGCAGTTTTGGGGGAGGGGGTTACAATGAGCAGTTCTTC	CASSFGGGGYNEQFF
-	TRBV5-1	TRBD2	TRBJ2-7	TGCGCCAGCAGCGTGACTAGCGGGAGGACTATGAGCTCCTACGAGCAGTACTTC	CASSVTSGRTMSSYEQYF
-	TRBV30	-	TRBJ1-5	TGTGCCTGGAGTGTACGAGGGAGAACCCAGCCCCAGCATTTT	CAWSVRGRTQPQHF
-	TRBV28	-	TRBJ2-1	TGTGCCAGCAGAAGGGAACTAGTAGGCAATGAGCAGTTCTTC	CASRRELVGNEQFF
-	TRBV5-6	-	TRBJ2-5	TGTGCCAGCAGACGGGACACCGGGACCCAGTACTTC	CASRRDTGTQYF
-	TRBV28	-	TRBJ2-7	TGTGCCAGCAGGTCTCTCGGGACACCCGTGTACGAGCAGTACTTC	CASRSLGTPVYEQYF
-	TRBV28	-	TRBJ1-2	TGTGCCAGCAGTCCCTCGGGTTTCCCCCGTTTACGTTATGGCTACACCTTC	CASSPSGFPRLRYGYTF
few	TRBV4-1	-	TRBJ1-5	TGCGCCAGCAGCCAAGGGCCTAATCAGCCCCAGCATTTT	CASSQGPNQPQHF
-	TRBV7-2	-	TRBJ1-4	TGTGCCAGCAGCTTAGTAGGGGGGGCAAATGAAAAACTGTTTTTT	CASSLVGGANEKLFF
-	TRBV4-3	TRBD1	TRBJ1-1	TGCGCCAGCAGCCAAGCCTACAGGGGTTGGGCTTTCTTT	CASSQAYRGWAFF
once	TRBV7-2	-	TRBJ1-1	TGTGCCAGCAGCCCCCCCCCGGTTCGGGTGAACACTGAAGCTTTCTTT	CASSPPPVRVNTEAFF
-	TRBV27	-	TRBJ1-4	TGTGCCAGCAGTTTTTCCAGGGCGGCTAATGAAAAACTGTTTTTT	CASSFSRAANEKLFF
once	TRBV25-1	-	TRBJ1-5	TGTGCCAGCAGTTTCAGTAGCAATCAGCCCCAGCATTTT	CASSFSSNQPQHF
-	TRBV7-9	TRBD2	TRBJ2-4	TGTGCCAGCAGCTCTGTAGCGGGGAAAAACATTCAGTACTTC	CASSSVAGKNIQYF
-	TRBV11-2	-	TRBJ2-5	TGTGCCAGCGGTCGGCGGGAAGGGGTCACCCAGTACTTC	CASGRREGVTQYF
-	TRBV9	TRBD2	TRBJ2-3	TGTGCCAGCAGCTCCCAGACGGGGGGTGGCACAGATACGCAGTATTTT	CASSSQTGGGTDTQYF
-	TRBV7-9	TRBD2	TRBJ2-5	TGTGCCAGCAGCTTAGCGAATAGACTAGCGGATCAAGAGACCCAGTACTTC	CASSLANRLADQETQYF
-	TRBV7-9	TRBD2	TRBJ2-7	TGTGCCAGCAGCCTTAGCGGGAGGGCTACCTACGAGCAGTACTTC	CASSLSGRATYEQYF
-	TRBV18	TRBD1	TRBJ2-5	TGTGCCAGCTCACCACTTCAGTGGACAGGGGGCCAAGAGACCCAGTACTTC	CASSPLQWTGGQETQYF
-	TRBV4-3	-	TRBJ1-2	TGCGCCAGCAGCCAAGGGGGAGGATTGAAGGGCGGAGGCTACACCTTC	CASSQGGGLKGGGYTF
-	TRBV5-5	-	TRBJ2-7	TGTGCCAGCAGCTTGGTCAGGGCCTACGAGCAGTACTTC	CASSLVRAYEQYF